The entry that follows covers one TCR beta chain sequence. This sample is drawn from a study of blood T cell repertoires in COVID-19. There are 12 residues in the CDR3. Germline CDR1 reads KGHDR; CDR2 reads SFDVKD. Trimming removed 8 bases from V and 12 bases from J, with 18 bases in between. Methods used by the authors: Estimates of nucleated cell counts were drawn from the amplification of reference gene primers. Here immunoSEQ multiplex PCR was the method, and the copy in TCRdb shows in-frame clones only, minus some. V and J calls plus clone size are reproduced from that table; the DNA served to infer D and trimming. The repertoire holds about 230,000 clones, with 85% to 90% as singletons. Individuals aged roughly 18 to 90 years were recruited from about two dozen US areas.

Source material: PBMCs or T cells enriched from blood (not recorded which). The rearrangement links TRBV24-1 to TRBJ1-1; maybe TRBD1 (6 bases). The TCR was taken from a woman in her forties or fifties in a cohort exposed to, infected with or recovered from COVID-19 (not recorded which). CDR3 in DNA: TGTGCCACCACCAACCCAGGGGCGGAAACTTTCTTT. It is translated as CATTNPGAETFF.